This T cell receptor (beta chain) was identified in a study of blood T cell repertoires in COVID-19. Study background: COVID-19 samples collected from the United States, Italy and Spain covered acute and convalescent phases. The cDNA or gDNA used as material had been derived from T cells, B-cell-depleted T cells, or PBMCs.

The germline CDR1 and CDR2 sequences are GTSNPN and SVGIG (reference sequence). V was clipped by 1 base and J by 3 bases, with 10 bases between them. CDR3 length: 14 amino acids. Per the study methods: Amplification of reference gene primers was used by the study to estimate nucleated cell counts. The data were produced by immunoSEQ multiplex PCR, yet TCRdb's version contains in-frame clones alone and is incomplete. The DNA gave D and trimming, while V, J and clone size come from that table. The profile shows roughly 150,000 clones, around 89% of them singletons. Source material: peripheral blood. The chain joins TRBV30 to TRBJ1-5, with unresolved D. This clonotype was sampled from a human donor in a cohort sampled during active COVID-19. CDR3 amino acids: CAWSDTAHNQPQHF. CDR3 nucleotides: TGTGCCTGGAGTGATACAGCCCACAATCAGCCCCAGCATTTT.